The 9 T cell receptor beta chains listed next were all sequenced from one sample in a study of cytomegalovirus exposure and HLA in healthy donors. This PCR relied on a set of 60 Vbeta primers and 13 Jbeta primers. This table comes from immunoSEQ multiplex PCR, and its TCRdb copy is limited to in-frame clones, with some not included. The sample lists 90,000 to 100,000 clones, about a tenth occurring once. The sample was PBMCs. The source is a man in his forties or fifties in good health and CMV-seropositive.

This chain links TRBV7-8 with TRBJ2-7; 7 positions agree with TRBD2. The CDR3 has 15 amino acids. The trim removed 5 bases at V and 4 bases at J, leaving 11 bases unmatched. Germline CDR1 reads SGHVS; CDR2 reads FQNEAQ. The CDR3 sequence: CASSPALREGYEQYF. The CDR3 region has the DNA TGTGCCAGCAGCCCCGCCCTTAGGGAGGGATACGAGCAGTACTTC.

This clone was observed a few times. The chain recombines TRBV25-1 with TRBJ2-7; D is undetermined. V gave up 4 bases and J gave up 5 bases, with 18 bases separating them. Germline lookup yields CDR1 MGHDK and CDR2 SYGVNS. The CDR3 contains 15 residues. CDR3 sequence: CASSGLLDNGHEQYF. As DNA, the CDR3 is TGTGCCAGCAGTGGCCTCCTCGACAACGGCCACGAGCAGTACTTC.

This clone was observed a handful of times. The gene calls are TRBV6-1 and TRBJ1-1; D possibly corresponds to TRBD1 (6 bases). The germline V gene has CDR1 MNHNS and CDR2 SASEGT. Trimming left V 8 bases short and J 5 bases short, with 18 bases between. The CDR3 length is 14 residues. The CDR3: CASARPSTGTEAFF. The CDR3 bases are TGTGCCAGCGCGCGGCCAAGCACAGGGACTGAAGCTTTCTTT.

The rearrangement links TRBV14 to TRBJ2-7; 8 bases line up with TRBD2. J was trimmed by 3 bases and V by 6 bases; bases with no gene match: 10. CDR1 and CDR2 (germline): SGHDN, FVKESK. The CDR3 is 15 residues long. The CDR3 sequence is CASSSGGGGFYEQYF. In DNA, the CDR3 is TGTGCCAGCAGTTCCGGGGGGGGAGGATTCTACGAGCAGTACTTC.

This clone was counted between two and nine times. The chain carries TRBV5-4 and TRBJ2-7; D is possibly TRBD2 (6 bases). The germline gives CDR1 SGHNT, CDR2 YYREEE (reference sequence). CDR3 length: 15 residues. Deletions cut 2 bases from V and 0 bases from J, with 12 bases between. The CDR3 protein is CASSFLGSGSYEQYF. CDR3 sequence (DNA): TGTGCCAGCAGCTTCCTTGGTAGCGGCTCCTACGAGCAGTACTTC.

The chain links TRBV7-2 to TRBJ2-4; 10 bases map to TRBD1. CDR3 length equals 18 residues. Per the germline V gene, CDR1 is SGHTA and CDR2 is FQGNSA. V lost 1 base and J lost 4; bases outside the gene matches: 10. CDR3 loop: CASSLVGGQGRAKNIQYF. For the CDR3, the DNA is TGTGCCAGCAGCTTAGTTGGGGGACAGGGGAGGGCAAAAAACATTCAGTACTTC.

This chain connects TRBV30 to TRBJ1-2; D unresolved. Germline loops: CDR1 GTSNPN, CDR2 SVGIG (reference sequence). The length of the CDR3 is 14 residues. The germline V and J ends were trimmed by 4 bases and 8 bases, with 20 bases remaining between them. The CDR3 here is CAWTLFSGIEGYTF. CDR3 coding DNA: TGTGCCTGGACCCTATTTAGCGGGATTGAGGGCTACACCTTC.

The DNA of the CDR3 is TGTGCCATCAGTGACCCGCGCTCGGGGTTTAGCACAGATACGCAGTATTTT. Translation gives CAISDPRSGFSTDTQYF. V usage is TRBV10-3 and J usage is TRBJ2-3; weak D call: TRBD2 (5 bases). Germline CDR1 and CDR2: ENHRY and SYGVKD. The length of the CDR3 is 17 residues. The V end lost 3 bases, the J end lost 0 bases, and 16 bases lay between the germline ends.

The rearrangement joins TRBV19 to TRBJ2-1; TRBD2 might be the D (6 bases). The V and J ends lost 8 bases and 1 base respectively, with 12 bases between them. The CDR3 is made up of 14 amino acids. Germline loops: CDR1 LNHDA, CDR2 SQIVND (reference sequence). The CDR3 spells CASDRGVSYNEQFF. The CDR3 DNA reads TGTGCCAGTGACCGCGGGGTATCCTACAATGAGCAGTTCTTC.